This TCR beta chain was documented in a study of CD8 T cells in Susac syndrome. The CDR3 totals 10 residues. Germline V gene sequence: CDR1 SEHNR, CDR2 FQNEAQ (reference sequence). The ends were cut back, 5 bases at V and 5 bases at J, with 3 bases in the middle. Study conclusions and caveats: Susac-specific public clones found in total CD8+ repertoires numbered 15 to 20, and those in CD8+ TEMRA repertoires numbered about 5. That the number of individuals in its TCR sequencing and HLA analysis was relatively small was acknowledged by the study.

On this clonotype itself: Antigen: not known.

Random hexamers primed reverse transcription of about 0.45 to 1 ug RNA. TCRdb redid the calling of the immunoSEQ multiplex PCR reads with MiXCR, one entry per CDR3 protein. The sample shows 85,000 to 130,000 distinct CDR3 sequences, around 94% of them seen only once. Sequencing used CD8+ T cells from PBMCs. This receptor was taken from a human donor with Susac syndrome. This rearrangement joins TRBV7-9 to TRBJ1-1; D gene ambiguous. The CDR3 nucleotides are TGTGCCAGCAGCGTGACTGAAGCTTTCTTT. Amino acids: CASSVTEAFF.